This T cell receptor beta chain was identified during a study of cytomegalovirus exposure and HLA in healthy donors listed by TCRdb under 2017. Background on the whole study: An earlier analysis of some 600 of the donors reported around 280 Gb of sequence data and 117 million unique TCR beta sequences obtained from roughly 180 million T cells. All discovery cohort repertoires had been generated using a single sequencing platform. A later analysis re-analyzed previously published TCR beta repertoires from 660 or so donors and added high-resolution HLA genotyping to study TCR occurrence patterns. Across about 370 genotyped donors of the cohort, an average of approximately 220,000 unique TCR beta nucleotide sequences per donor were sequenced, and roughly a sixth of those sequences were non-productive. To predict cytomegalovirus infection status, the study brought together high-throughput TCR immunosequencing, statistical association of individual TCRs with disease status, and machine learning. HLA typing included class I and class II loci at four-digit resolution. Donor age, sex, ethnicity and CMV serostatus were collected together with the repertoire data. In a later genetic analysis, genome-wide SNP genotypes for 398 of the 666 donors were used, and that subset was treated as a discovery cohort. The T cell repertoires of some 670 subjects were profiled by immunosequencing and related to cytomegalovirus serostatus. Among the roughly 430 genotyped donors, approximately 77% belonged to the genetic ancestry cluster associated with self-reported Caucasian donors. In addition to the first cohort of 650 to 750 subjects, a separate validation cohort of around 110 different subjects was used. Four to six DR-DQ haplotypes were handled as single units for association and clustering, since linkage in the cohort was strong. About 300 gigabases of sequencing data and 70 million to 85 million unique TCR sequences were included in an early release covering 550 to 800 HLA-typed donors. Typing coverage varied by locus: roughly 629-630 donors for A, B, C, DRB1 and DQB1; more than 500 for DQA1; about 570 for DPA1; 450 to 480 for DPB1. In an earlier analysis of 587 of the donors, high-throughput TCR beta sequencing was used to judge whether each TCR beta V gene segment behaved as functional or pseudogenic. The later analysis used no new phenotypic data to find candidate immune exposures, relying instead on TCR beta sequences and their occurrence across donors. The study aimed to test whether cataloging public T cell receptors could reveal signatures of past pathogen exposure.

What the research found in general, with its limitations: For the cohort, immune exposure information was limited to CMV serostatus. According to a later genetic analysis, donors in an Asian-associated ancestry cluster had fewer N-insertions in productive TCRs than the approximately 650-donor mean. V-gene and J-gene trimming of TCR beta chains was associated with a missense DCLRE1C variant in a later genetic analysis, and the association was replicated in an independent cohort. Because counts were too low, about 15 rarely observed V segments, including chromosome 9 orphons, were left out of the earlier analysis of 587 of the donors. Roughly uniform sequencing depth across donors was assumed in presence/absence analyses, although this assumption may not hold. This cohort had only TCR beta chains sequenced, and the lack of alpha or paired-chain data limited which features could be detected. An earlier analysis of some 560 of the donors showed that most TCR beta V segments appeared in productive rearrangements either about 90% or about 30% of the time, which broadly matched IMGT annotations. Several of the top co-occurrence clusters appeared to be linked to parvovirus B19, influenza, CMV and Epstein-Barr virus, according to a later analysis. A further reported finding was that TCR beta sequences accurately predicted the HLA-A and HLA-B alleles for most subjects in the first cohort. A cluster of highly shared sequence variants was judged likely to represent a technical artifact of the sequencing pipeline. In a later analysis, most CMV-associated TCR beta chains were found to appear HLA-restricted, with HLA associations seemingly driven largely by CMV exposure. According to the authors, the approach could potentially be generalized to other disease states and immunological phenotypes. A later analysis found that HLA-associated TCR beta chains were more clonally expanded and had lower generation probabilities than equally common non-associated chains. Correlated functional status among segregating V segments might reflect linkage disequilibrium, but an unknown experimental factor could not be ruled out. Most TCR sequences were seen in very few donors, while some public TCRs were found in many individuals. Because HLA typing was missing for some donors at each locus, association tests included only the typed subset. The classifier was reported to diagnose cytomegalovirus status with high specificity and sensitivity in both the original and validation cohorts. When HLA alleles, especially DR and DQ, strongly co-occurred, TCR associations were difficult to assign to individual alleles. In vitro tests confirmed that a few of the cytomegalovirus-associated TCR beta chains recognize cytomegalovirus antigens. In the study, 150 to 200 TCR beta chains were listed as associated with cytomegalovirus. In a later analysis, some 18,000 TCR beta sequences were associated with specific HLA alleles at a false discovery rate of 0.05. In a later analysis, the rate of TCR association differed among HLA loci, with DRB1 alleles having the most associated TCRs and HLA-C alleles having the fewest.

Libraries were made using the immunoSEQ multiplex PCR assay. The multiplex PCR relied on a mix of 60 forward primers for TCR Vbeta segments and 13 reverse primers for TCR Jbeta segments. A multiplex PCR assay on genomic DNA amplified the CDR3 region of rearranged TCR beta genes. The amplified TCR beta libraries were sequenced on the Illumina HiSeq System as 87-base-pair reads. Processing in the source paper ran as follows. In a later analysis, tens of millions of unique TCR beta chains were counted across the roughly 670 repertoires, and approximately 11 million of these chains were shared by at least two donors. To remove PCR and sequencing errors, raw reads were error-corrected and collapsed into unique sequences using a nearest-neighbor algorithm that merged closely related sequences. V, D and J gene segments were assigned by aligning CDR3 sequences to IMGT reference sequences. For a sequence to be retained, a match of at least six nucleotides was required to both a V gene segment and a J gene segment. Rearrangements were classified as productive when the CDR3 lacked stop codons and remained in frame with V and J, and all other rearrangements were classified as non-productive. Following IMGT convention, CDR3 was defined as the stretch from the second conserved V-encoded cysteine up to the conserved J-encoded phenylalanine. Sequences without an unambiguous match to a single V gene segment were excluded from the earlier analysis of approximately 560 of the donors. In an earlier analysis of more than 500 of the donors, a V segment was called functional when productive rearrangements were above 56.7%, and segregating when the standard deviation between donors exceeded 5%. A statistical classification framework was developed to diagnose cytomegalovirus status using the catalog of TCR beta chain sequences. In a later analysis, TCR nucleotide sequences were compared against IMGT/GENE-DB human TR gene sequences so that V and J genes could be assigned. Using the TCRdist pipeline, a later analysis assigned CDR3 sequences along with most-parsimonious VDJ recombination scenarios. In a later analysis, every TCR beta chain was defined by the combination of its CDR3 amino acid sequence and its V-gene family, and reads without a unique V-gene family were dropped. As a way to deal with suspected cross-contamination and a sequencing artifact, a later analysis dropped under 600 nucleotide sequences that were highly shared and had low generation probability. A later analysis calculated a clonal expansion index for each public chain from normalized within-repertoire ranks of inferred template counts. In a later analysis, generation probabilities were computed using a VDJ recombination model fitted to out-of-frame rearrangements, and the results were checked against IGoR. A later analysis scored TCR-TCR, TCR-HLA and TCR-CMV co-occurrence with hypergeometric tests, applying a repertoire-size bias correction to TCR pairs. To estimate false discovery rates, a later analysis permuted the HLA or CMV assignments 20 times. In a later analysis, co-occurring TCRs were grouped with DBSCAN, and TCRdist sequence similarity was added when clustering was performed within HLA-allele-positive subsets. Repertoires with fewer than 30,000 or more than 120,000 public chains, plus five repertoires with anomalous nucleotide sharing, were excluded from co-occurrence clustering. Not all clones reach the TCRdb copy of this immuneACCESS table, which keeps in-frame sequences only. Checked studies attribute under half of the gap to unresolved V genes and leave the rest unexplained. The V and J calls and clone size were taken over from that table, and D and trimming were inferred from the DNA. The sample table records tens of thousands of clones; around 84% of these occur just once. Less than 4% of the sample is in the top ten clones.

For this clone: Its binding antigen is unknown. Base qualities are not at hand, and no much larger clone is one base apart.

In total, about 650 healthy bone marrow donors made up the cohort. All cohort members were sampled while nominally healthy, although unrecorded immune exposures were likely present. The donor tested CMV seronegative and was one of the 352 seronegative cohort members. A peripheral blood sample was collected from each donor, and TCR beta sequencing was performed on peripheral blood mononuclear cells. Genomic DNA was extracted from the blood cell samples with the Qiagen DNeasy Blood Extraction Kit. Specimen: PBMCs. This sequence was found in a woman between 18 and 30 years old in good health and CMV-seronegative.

The encoded CDR3 is CSAAGAANYGYTF. The DNA is as follows: TGCAGCGCCGCAGGGGCAGCTAACTATGGCTACACCTTC. Recombination linked TRBV29-1 to TRBJ1-2, and perhaps TRBD1 as D gene, on 6 matching bases. The V end loses 7 bases and the J end loses 0 bases, and a stretch of 12 bases separates them. CDR1 and CDR2 are drawn from the germline V gene: SQVTM, ANQGSEA. The CDR3 sequence holds 13 residues, the cysteine and phenylalanine included. The kept DNA is CDR3 alone, 39 bases in frame from the first base. The full variable domain, with segments outside the CDR3 supplied by the reference TRBV29-1 and TRBJ1-2 proteins, appears as SAVISQKPSRDICQRGTSLTIQCQVDSQVTMMFWYRQQPGQSLTLIATANQGSEATYESGFVIDKFPISRPNLTFSTLTVSNMSPEDSSIYLCSAAGAANYGYTFGSGTRLTVV.